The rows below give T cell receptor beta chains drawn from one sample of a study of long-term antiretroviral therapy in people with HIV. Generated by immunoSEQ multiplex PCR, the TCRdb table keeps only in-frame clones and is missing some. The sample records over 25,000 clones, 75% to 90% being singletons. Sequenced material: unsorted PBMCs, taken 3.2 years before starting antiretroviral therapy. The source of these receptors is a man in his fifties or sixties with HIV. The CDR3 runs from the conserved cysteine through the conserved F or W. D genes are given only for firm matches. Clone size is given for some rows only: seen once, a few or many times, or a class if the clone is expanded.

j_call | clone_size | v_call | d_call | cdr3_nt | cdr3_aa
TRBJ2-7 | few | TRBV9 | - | TGTGCCAGCAGCCCTCGTACAGGGGGGGTAGTCGAGCAGTACTTC | CASSPRTGGVVEQYF
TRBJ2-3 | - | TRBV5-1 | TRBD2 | TGCGCCAGCAGCTTGGAGCTAGCGGGAGTAGGCACAGATACGCAGTATTTT | CASSLELAGVGTDTQYF
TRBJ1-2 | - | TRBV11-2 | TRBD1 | TGTGCCACCGCCGCCGGGACAGGGGGCCCAATAGGTTATGGCTACACCTTC | CATAAGTGGPIGYGYTF
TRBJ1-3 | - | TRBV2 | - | TGTGCCAGCCGCGTGGGGTCCTCTGGAAACACCATATATTTT | CASRVGSSGNTIYF
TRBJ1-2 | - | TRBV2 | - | TGTGCCAGCAGTGAAGAGGGACCGAGCGACTATGGCTACACCTTC | CASSEEGPSDYGYTF
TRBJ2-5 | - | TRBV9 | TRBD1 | TGTGCCAGCAGCGACGGGACAGAAGAGACCCAGTACTTC | CASSDGTEETQYF
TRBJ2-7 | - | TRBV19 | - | TGTGCCAGTAGTCCCATCCCAGGGGACGAGCAGTACTTC | CASSPIPGDEQYF
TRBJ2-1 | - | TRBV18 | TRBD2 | TGTGCCAGCTCACCGCCTAGCGGGGGGGTATTGGATGAGCAGTTCTTC | CASSPPSGGVLDEQFF
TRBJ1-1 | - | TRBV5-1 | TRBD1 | TGCGCCAGCAGCTTGGGACAGGGGGTATTCGCTGAAGCTTTCTTT | CASSLGQGVFAEAFF
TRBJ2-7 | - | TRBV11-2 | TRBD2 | TGTGCCAGCAGCTTAGTACACCGGGACTACTCATACGAGCAGTACTTC | CASSLVHRDYSYEQYF
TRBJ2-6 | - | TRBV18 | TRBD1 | TGTGCCAGCTCACCGGGACAGGTCTACTCTGGGGCCAACGTCCTGACTTTC | CASSPGQVYSGANVLTF
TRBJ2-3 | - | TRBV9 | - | TGTGCCAGCGGTGGTTTAATGACAGATACGCAGTATTTT | CASGGLMTDTQYF
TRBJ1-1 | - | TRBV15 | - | TGTGCCACCAGCATCAGGGACACTGAAGCTTTCTTT | CATSIRDTEAFF
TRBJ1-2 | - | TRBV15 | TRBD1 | TGTGCCACTGGGACAGGGTCTGGCTACACCTTC | CATGTGSGYTF
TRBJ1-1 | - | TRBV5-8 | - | TGTGCCAGCAGTTACGGGGAGGGTGAAGCTTTCTTT | CASSYGEGEAFF
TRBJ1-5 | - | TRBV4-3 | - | TGCGCCAGCAGCCAAGACTCCTGGGCCAGGGGCGATCAGCCCCAGCATTTT | CASSQDSWARGDQPQHF
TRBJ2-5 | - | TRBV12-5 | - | TGTGCTAGTGGTCGGACAGCCAAGGAGGAGTGGACCCAGTACTTC | CASGRTAKEEWTQYF
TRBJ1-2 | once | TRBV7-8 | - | TGTGCCAGCAGCGGGGCCGTGGGCGACTATGGCTACACCTTC | CASSGAVGDYGYTF
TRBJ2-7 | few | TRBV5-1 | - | TGCGCCAGCAGCTTGCTCAGGGCCTACGATGAGCAGTACTTC | CASSLLRAYDEQYF
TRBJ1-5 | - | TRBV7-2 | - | TGTGCCAGCAGCTTACGGCGGGATTCCAATCAGCCCCAGCATTTT | CASSLRRDSNQPQHF
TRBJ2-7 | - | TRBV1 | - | TGCACCAGCAGCCAAGAGATCTACGAGCAGTACTTC | CTSSQEIYEQYF
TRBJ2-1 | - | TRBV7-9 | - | TGTGCCAGCAGCCCCCAGGCGGGAAGGTATGAGCAGTTCTTC | CASSPQAGRYEQFF
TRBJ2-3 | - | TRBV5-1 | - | TGCGCCAGCAGCCACGCGGAAAGCCGCACAGATACGCAGTATTTT | CASSHAESRTDTQYF
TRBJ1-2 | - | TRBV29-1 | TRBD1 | TGCAGCGTGGGGTTGACAGGGGGCTATGGCTACACCTTC | CSVGLTGGYGYTF
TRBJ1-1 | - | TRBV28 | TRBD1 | TGTGCCAGCCGGACAGGGGGGGACGTCACTGAAGCTTTCTTT | CASRTGGDVTEAFF
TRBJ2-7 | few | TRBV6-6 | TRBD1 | TGTGCCAGCAGCCAAAGGTGGACAGGACACTACGAGCAGTACTTC | CASSQRWTGHYEQYF
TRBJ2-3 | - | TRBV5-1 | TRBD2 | TGCGCCAGCAGCTTCACGGGAAGCGGGGGGGGCACAGATACGCAGTATTTT | CASSFTGSGGGTDTQYF
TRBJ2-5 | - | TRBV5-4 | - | TGTGCCAGCAGCTTGTGGCTCGCTAACCCTGAGAATCCCCAGTACTTC | CASSLWLANPENPQYF
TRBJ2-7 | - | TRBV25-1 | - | TGTGCCAGCAGTGAAGGTAGGCAGGGATGGTTGGACGAGCAGTACTTC | CASSEGRQGWLDEQYF
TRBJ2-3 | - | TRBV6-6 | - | TGTGCCAGCAGTTACTCGCGTAGGGATCGCACAGATACGCAGTATTTT | CASSYSRRDRTDTQYF
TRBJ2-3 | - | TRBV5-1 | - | TGCGCCAGCAGCACACCCACCGGAGCGGATACGCAGTATTTT | CASSTPTGADTQYF
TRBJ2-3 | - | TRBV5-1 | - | TGCGCCAGCAGCTTTAGTGATGGAACAGATACGCAGTATTTT | CASSFSDGTDTQYF
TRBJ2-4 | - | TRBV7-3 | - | TGTGCCAGCAGCTTAGGGGTCGGGGTAGCCAAAAACATTCAGTACTTC | CASSLGVGVAKNIQYF
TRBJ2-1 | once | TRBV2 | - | TGTGCCAGCACCGAAGGAGCGCGAACGGGGCGTAATGAGCAGTTCTTC | CASTEGARTGRNEQFF
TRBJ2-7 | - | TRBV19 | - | TGTGTCCTGGAGGGGAGGAGCTACGAGCAGTACTTC | CVLEGRSYEQYF
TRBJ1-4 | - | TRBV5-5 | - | TGTGCCAGCAGCTTATCCTATCGGGACTTCAATGAAAAACTGTTTTTT | CASSLSYRDFNEKLFF
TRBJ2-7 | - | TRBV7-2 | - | TGTGCCAGCAGCGCGAACACCTACGAGCAGTACTTC | CASSANTYEQYF